This T cell receptor (beta chain) stems from a study of PD-L1 blockade in urothelial cancer. Overall study context: Patients arrived having already received 0 to 3 prior chemotherapy regimens.

CDR3 length: 16 residues. V dropped 4 bases and J dropped 0; count of bases not matched to a gene: 5. CDR1 MNHNY and CDR2 SVGAGI come from the germline V gene (reference sequence). This clone was found once. Clones were read by immunoSEQ multiplex PCR, and TCRdb kept only the in-frame ones, dropping some. Found here are tens of thousands of clones, roughly 80% of them singletons; the top ten hold 8% to 10%. The clonotype comes from a man between 65 and 79 years old with urothelial cancer. V gene TRBV6-6 combines with J gene TRBJ2-7, with TRBD2 matching 11 bases. The sample in question was PBMCs, obtained around atezolizumab (anti-PD-L1) treatment. The CDR3 sequence: CASSSLAGGTSYEQYF. CDR3 bases: TGTGCCAGCAGTTCCTTAGCGGGAGGGACCTCCTACGAGCAGTACTTC.